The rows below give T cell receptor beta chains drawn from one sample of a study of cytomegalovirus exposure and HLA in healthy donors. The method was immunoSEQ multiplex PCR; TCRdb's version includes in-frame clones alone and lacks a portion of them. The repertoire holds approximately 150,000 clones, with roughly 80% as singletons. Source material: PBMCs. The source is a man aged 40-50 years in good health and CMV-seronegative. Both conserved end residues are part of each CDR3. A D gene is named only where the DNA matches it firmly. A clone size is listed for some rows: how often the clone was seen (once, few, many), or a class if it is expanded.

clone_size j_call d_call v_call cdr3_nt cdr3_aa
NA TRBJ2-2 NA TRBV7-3 TGTGCCAGCAGCTCTCAGGGGGGTCCGGGGACCGGGGAGCTGTTTTTT CASSSQGGPGTGELFF
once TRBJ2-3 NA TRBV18 TGTGCCAGCTCACCAGCGGGGGCGACAGATACGCAGTATTTT CASSPAGATDTQYF
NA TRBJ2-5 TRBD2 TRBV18 TGTGCCAGCTCACCAACGCTAGCGGGACCCCAAGAGACCCAGTACTTC CASSPTLAGPQETQYF
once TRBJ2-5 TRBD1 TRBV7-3 TGTGCCAGCAGCCTGAGGACAGGGGGGAATCAAGAGACCCAGTACTTC CASSLRTGGNQETQYF
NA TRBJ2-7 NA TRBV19 TGTGCCAGTAGTTCCGGGAAGTTCTACGAGCAGTACTTC CASSSGKFYEQYF
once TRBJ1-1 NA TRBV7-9 TGTGCCAGCAGCTTAGAAGGGGGAAACACTGAAGCTTTCTTT CASSLEGGNTEAFF
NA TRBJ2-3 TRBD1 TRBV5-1 TGCGCCAGCAGCTCTAATGACAGGGAATACATGAGGGGTACGCAGTATTTT CASSSNDREYMRGTQYF
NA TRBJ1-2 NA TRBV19 TGTGCCAGTAGTAATACGGTCTACTATGGCTACACCTTC CASSNTVYYGYTF
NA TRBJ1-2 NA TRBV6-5 TGTGCCAGCAGTGAAGTCGGGAGAGTCTATGGCTACACCTTC CASSEVGRVYGYTF
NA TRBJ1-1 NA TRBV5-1 TGCGCCAGCAGCTCCGCTCCGGGAACTGAAGCTTTCTTT CASSSAPGTEAFF
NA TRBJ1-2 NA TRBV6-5 TGTGCCAGCAGTTACTCGGGGGGGCGCAGTGGCTACACCTTC CASSYSGGRSGYTF